A single sample gave rise to the 8 T cell receptor beta chains below, sequenced in a study of PD-1 blockade in classical Hodgkin lymphoma. Here immunoSEQ multiplex PCR was the method, and the copy in TCRdb shows in-frame clones only, minus some. The sample includes about 94,000 clones, nearly 90% of them seen just once. The patients all showed relapse after autologous stem cell transplantation, while their brentuximab vedotin exposure varied. Sequences were derived from peripheral blood mononuclear cells (PBMCs), sampled before the second cycle of nivolumab. Receptor source: a human donor with classical Hodgkin lymphoma.

The rearrangement links TRBV29-1 to TRBJ2-1, with TRBD1 identical over 7 bases. The CDR3 runs to 13 residues. Germline V gene data show CDR1 as SQVTM and CDR2 as ANQGSEA. V lost 4 bases and J lost 5; bases outside the gene matches: 5. CDR3 DNA: TGCAGCGTTGTGGGACAGTATCACAATGAGCAGTTCTTC. Its protein product is CSVVGQYHNEQFF.

The gene calls are TRBV4-1 and TRBJ2-1, with unresolved D. With 1 base removed from V and 9 bases from J, the gap between germline ends came to 10 bases. This CDR3 is 13 amino acids long. The germline V gene has CDR1 MGHRA and CDR2 YSYEKL. In DNA form, the CDR3 reads TGCGCCAGCAGCCAAGTTGCTCAGCGTGAGCAGTTCTTC. Amino acids: CASSQVAQREQFF.

This rearrangement joins TRBV5-4 to TRBJ2-3; D possibly corresponds to TRBD1 (6 bases). Trimming cost V 2 bases and J 2 bases, with 15 bases left between them. Germline V gene sequence: CDR1 SGHNT, CDR2 YYREEE (reference sequence). The CDR3 runs to 16 residues. DNA of the CDR3: TGTGCCAGCAGCTTATCTGAGGACAGATTCACAGATACGCAGTATTTT. Protein: CASSLSEDRFTDTQYF.

The CDR3 sequence is CSVEVTPGEKLFF. The CDR3 region has the DNA TGCAGCGTTGAAGTCACTCCCGGAGAAAAACTGTTTTTT. This sequence joins TRBV29-1 and TRBJ1-4; D call uncertain. Germline assignment: CDR1 SQVTM and CDR2 ANQGSEA. CDR3 length: 13 amino acids. V lost 1 base to trimming and J lost 8 bases, with 11 bases between them.

This rearrangement joins TRBV2 to TRBJ2-7; the match to TRBD2 covers 9 bases. Germline values: CDR1 SNHLY, CDR2 FYNNEI. V gave up 4 bases and J gave up 3 bases; unmatched junction bases: 7. This CDR3 is built from 15 residues. The CDR3 DNA sequence: TGTGCCAGCAGTGGTAGCTCTAGCGGGGTCTACGAGCAGTACTTC. The encoded protein is CASSGSSSGVYEQYF.

The chain couples TRBV28 to TRBJ2-3; 8 bases align to TRBD2. V trimming: 3 bases; J trimming: 2 bases; junction bases outside the gene matches: 4. CDR3 length: 15 amino acids. The germline gives CDR1 MDHEN, CDR2 SYDVKM. DNA for the CDR3: TGTGCCAGCAGTTTTAGCGGGGACGACACAGATACGCAGTATTTT. It specifies CASSFSGDDTDTQYF.

The rearrangement uses TRBV7-3 and TRBJ2-3; D uncertain. Germline V lookup: CDR1 SGHTA, CDR2 FQGTGA. The CDR3 covers 15 residues. V lost 2 bases and J 2 bases, leaving 11 bases between the germline ends. In DNA, the CDR3 is TGTGCCAGCAGCTTAGGCCTCTCTCCCACAGATACGCAGTATTTT. Translated: CASSLGLSPTDTQYF.

This chain joins TRBV27 and TRBJ2-7; D is ambiguous. CDR1 and CDR2 from the germline V gene are MNHEY and SMNVEV (reference sequence). The V gene lost 2 bases and the J gene lost 0 bases, with 14 bases spanning the gap. The CDR3 has 16 amino acids. In nucleotides, the CDR3 is TGTGCCAGCAGTTTAGCGGCATCCGAAAGCTCCTACGAGCAGTACTTC. Translation gives CASSLAASESSYEQYF.